This TCR beta chain was profiled in a study of post-analysis software for immune sequencing data. Study-level findings and limits: A few TRBV segments, TRBV5-6, TRBV5-1 and TRBV20-1 among them, were found more frequent in patients than controls. The study found significantly lower normalized Chao1 diversity in multiple sclerosis patients than in controls.

Unique-molecular-identifier-tagged TCR beta cDNA libraries were used. TCRdb analysed the PCR reads with MiXCR anew, one entry per CDR3 protein. The sample has about 430,000 distinct CDR3 sequences, 39% seen once. There are 14 residues in the CDR3. The germline gives CDR1 MNHNS, CDR2 SASEGT. Comments on this clonotype: Its antigen remains unidentified.

Sequencing was done on a sample of blood. V gene TRBV6-1 combines with J gene TRBJ2-3, with D uncertain. The TCR originated in a girl aged 2 to 10 with multiple sclerosis. The CDR3 coding sequence is TGTACCATCCACAGACCGGGCCCCACAGATACGCAGTATTTT. Translated, it gives CTIHRPGPTDTQYF.